Detailed here is one TCR beta chain. Its antigen remains unknown. This CDR3 is built from 14 residues. Between the trimmed V and J ends, which lost 5 bases and 6 bases, there was a span of 13 bases. The germline V gene encodes CDR1 MNHEY and CDR2 SVGEGT. This sample is part of a study of T cell responses to AZD1222 COVID-19 vaccine. About the study: Researchers grouped second doses given at about 4 or about 12 weeks into one pool.

Study outcomes and limitations: Baseline seropositivity characterized only a handful of AZD1222 recipients. Reportedly, nearly half of unique spike TCRs recognized epitopes outside B.1.351/B.1.1.7 mutations. Repertoires in all cases were sampled only once the peak T cell response had passed.

Only in-frame clones appear in the TCRdb table, and some are missing; sequencing was by immunoSEQ multiplex PCR. The sample lists around 150,000 clones; around 94% were seen once. This receptor was taken from an adult in good health. The sample was peripheral blood, taken on day 0 of AZD1222 vaccination. The chain is built from TRBV6-2 or TRBV6-3 and TRBJ2-2; D not certain. Here the CDR3 reads CASSAIRSAGELFF. The CDR3 nucleotides are TGTGCCAGCAGTGCAATAAGGTCTGCCGGGGAGCTGTTTTTT.